This passage covers 18 T cell receptor beta chains from one sample sequenced in a study of blood T cell repertoires in COVID-19. Repertoires were generated with immunoSEQ multiplex PCR, while TCRdb's copy carries only in-frame clones and drops some. The sample yields roughly 130,000 clones, roughly 80% seen once. Sequencing input: peripheral blood. These TCRs come from a man in his fifties with acute or convalescent COVID-19.

This sequence joins TRBV3-1 (or the pseudogene TRBV3-2) and TRBJ1-1; D gene unclear. Germline lookup yields CDR1 LGHDT and CDR2 YNNKEL (reference sequence). CDR3 size: 11 residues. V was clipped by 7 bases and J by 7 bases, with 10 bases between them. CDR3 nucleotide sequence: TGTGCCAGCACCAGAGGGAATGAAGCTTTCTTT. This sequence encodes CASTRGNEAFF.

The V and J genes are TRBV10-3 and TRBJ1-2; no definite D call. The CDR3 sequence is 14 residues long. The V end was cut by 0 bases, the J end by 2 bases, with 7 bases between. Germline CDR1 is ENHRY and CDR2 is SYGVKD. CDR3 residues: CAISESPENYGYTF. CDR3 coding DNA: TGTGCCATCAGTGAGTCGCCGGAGAACTATGGCTACACCTTC.

The chain links TRBV27 to TRBJ2-5; the D gene is possibly TRBD2 (6 bases). This CDR3 is built from 16 residues. V lost 0 bases and J 4 bases, leaving 15 bases between the germline ends. Germline CDR1 reads MNHEY; CDR2 reads SMNVEV (reference sequence). In nucleotides, the CDR3 is TGTGCCAGCAGTTTATCGGGCGGGATCAGACGAGAGACCCAGTACTTC. Translating gives CASSLSGGIRRETQYF.

V and J are TRBV3-1 (or the pseudogene TRBV3-2) and TRBJ1-3; no firm D call. The CDR3 is 14 amino acids. Germline values: CDR1 LGHDT, CDR2 YNNKEL (reference sequence). Trimming removed 6 bases at V and 4 bases at J, with 13 bases between. CDR3 nucleotides: TGTGCCAGCAGTCCGAACAGTTACGGAAACACCATATATTTT. Translation: CASSPNSYGNTIYF.

This clone was seen a handful of times. In DNA, the CDR3 is TGTGCCAGCATCCTGGGGGGGACAGATACGCAGTATTTT. Its translation is CASILGGTDTQYF. V and J are TRBV28 and TRBJ2-3, with 7 bases aligning to TRBD2. Trimming at V came to 7 bases and at J to 3 bases, leaving 4 bases not matched to a gene. Germline CDR1 MDHEN, CDR2 SYDVKM. The CDR3 is 13 amino acids.

The CDR3 nucleotides read TGTGCCAGCTCACCATCGGACAGCTATGGCTACACCTTC. Protein sequence: CASSPSDSYGYTF. This chain joins TRBV18 and TRBJ1-2; possibly TRBD1 for D (6 bases). CDR3 size: 13 residues. V lost 2 bases to trimming and J lost 4 bases, with 8 bases between them. Per germline, CDR1 KGHSH and CDR2 LQKENI.

V gene TRBV18 combines with J gene TRBJ1-6; D is uncertain. V lost 3 bases, J lost 14 bases, and 17 bases lay in between. The CDR3 contains 14 residues. The germline V gene has CDR1 KGHSH and CDR2 LQKENI. This chain's CDR3 is CASSPYVDREALHF. The CDR3 region has the DNA TGTGCCAGCTCACCGTATGTTGACCGCGAGGCCCTCCACTTT.

This rearrangement joins TRBV5-6 to TRBJ1-4, with 9 bases matching TRBD1. Germline V gives CDR1 SGHDT, CDR2 YYEEEE. Losses at the gene ends were 3 bases for V and 8 bases for J; bases not matched to a gene: 8. The CDR3 loop spans 15 amino acids. CDR3 protein: CASSWGQGVTEKLFF. In nucleotides, the CDR3 is TGTGCCAGCAGCTGGGGACAGGGCGTAACGGAAAAACTGTTTTTT.

The DNA for the CDR3 is TGTGCCAGCAGCGCTGCCCGCAGCGGGGCAGATACGCAGTATTTT. This sequence encodes CASSAARSGADTQYF. V gene TRBV9 combines with J gene TRBJ2-3, with 7 bases fitting TRBD2. With 3 bases clipped from V and 4 bases from J, the junction kept 8 bases outside the gene matches. CDR1 SGDLS and CDR2 YYNGEE come from the germline V gene. This CDR3 has 15 residues.

The chain joins TRBV30 to TRBJ2-1; D possibly corresponds to TRBD2 (5 bases). This CDR3 comprises 13 residues. Germline assignment: CDR1 GTSNPN and CDR2 SVGIG (reference sequence). Trimming took off 0 bases at V and 13 bases at J, with 16 bases between the two ends. Here the CDR3 reads CAWSVPPRGIQFF. CDR3 sequence (DNA): TGTGCCTGGAGTGTACCTCCACGGGGAATTCAGTTCTTC.

This rearrangement joins TRBV6-5 to TRBJ1-2; D might be TRBD1 (6 bases). From germline, CDR1 is MNHEY and CDR2 SVGAGI. The CDR3 consists of 14 residues. V lost 6 bases and J lost 4, with 15 bases in between. CDR3 nucleotide sequence: TGTGCCAGCAGACCTACCGACAGGCTCTATGGCTACACCTTC. It codes for CASRPTDRLYGYTF.

The V gene is TRBV5-1, the J gene TRBJ2-5; D may be TRBD2 (7 bases). The V gene's germline CDR1 is SGHRS and CDR2 YFSETQ. The CDR3 sequence is 15 residues long. V was cut by 4 bases and J by 5 bases, with 18 bases left in between. The CDR3 coding sequence is TGCGCCAGCAGCCCCATGGGCGGGGGCGGGGAGACCCAGTACTTC. Its protein is CASSPMGGGGETQYF.

About this clone: Germline is not matched at one junction end, which may reflect a read error. This chain links TRBV6-2 or TRBV6-3 with TRBJ1-5, with 8 bases fitting TRBD1. Germline CDR1 and CDR2: MNHEY and SVGEGT. The CDR3 covers 12 residues. The CDR3 nucleotides read TGTGCCAGCAGTACCACGACAGGGGAAGAGAGATTT. Translated, it gives CASSTTTGEERF.

A single count supports this clone. This chain joins TRBV11-3 and TRBJ2-1, with 9 bases matching TRBD2. V lost 5 bases, J lost 4 bases, and 6 bases stayed unmatched. The CDR3 runs to 15 residues. The germline gives CDR1 SGHNT, CDR2 YENEEA. In DNA form, the CDR3 reads TGTGCCAGCAGCGGTGGCGGGGGGGCTTACAATGAGCAGTTCTTC. This encodes CASSGGGGAYNEQFF. The complete variable domain, with remaining parts taken from reference TRBV11-3 and TRBJ2-1, reads EAGVVQSPRYKIIEKKQPVAFWCNPISGHNTLYWYLQNLGQGPELLIRYENEEAVDDSQLPKDRFSAERLKGVDSTLKIQPAELGDSAVYLCASSGGGGAYNEQFFGPGTRLTVL.

The CDR3 DNA reads as TGCAGCGTCTACGGGACAGGGGGTCGCGAGCAGTACTTC. Residues: CSVYGTGGREQYF. The V gene is TRBV29-1, the J gene TRBJ2-7; 11 nucleotides match TRBD1. The CDR3 contains 13 residues. Germline CDR1 reads SQVTM; CDR2 reads ANQGSEA. V lost 6 bases and J lost 6; bases outside the gene matches: 7.

In DNA, the CDR3 is TGCGCCAGCAGCCAAGGGGCCCAGGGTGGTAGACGTTCACCCCTCCACTTT. Amino acid sequence: CASSQGAQGGRRSPLHF. The chain combines TRBV4-1 with TRBJ1-6; D perhaps matches TRBD1 (5 bases). The CDR3 length is 17 residues. CDR1 is MGHRA and CDR2 is YSYEKL in the germline V gene. V dropped 1 base and J dropped 9 bases, with 19 bases sitting between them.

This CDR3 is CASSYGQFNTEAFF. The CDR3 region has the DNA TGTGCCAGCAGTTATGGACAGTTTAACACTGAAGCTTTCTTT. The gene calls are TRBV2 and TRBJ1-1, with D tentatively TRBD1 (6 bases). The CDR3 loop spans 14 amino acids. Germline-derived CDR1 and CDR2 are SNHLY and FYNNEI. Trimming took 5 bases from V and 2 from J, leaving 12 bases between them.

V is TRBV3-1 (or the pseudogene TRBV3-2) and J is TRBJ1-6, with 7 positions matching TRBD1. With 1 base clipped from V and 4 bases from J, the junction kept 4 bases outside the gene matches. This CDR3 has 16 residues. Germline lookup yields CDR1 LGHDT and CDR2 YNNKEL (reference sequence). In nucleotides, the CDR3 is TGTGCCAGCAGCCAAGTATTGGGACAGTATAATTCACCCCTCCACTTT. This codes for CASSQVLGQYNSPLHF.